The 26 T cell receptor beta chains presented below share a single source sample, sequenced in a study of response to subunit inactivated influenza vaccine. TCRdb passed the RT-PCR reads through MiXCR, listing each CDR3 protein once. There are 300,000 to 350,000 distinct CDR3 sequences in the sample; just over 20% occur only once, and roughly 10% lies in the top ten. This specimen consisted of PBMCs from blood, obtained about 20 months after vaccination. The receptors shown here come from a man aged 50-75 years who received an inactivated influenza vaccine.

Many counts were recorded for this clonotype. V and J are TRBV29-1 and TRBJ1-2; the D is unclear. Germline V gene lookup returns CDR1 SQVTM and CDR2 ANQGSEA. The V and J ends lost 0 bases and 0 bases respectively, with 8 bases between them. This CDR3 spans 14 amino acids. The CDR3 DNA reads TGCAGCGTTGAAGAAACCGGGCCTAACTATGGCTACACCTTC. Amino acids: CSVEETGPNYGYTF. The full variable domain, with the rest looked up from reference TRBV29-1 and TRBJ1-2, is SAVISQKPSRDICQRGTSLTIQCQVDSQVTMMFWYRQQPGQSLTLIATANQGSEATYESGFVIDKFPISRPNLTFSTLTVSNMSPEDSSIYLCSVEETGPNYGYTFGSGTRLTVV.

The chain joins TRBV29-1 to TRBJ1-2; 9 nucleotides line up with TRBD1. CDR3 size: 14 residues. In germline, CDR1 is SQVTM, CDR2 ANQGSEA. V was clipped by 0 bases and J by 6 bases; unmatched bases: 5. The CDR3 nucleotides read TGCAGCGTTGAAGATCCTGACAGGGGGAATGGCTACACCTTC. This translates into CSVEDPDRGNGYTF.

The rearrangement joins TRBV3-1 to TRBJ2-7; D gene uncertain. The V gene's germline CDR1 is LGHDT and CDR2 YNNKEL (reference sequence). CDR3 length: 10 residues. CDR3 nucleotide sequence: TGTGAAAAGGGTCCCTACGAGCAGTACTTC. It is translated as CEKGPYEQYF.

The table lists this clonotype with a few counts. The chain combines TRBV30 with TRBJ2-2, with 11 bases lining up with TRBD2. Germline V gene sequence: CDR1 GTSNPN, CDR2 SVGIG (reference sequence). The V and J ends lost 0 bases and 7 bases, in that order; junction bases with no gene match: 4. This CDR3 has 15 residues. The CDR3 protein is CAWSVLAGGYGELFF. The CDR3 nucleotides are TGTGCCTGGAGTGTTTTAGCGGGAGGGTACGGGGAGCTGTTTTTT.

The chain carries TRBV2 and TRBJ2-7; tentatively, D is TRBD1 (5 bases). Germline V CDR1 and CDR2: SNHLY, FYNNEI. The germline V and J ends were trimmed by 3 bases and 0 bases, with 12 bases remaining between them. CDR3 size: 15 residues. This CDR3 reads CASSEEQVLSYEQYF. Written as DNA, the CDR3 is TGTGCCAGCAGTGAGGAACAGGTGCTCTCCTACGAGCAGTACTTC.

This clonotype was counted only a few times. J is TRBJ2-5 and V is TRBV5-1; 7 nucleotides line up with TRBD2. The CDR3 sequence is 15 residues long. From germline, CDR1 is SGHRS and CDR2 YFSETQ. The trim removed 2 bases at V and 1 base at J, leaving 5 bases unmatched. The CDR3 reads CASSFDGTIQETQYF. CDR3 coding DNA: TGCGCCAGCAGCTTTGATGGGACTATCCAAGAGACCCAGTACTTC.

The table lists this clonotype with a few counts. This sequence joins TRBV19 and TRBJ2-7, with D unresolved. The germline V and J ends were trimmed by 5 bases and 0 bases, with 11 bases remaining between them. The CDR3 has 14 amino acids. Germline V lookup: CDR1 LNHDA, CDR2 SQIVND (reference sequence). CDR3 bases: TGTGCCAGTAGTGAATGGACGGACTCCTACGAGCAGTACTTC. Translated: CASSEWTDSYEQYF.

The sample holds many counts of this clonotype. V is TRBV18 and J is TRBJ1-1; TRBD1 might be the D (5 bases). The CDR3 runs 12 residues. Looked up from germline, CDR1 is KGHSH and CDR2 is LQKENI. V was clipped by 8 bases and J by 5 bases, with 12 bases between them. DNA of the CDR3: TGTGCCAGCAGTCCTCAGGGTACTGAAGCTTTCTTT. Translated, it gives CASSPQGTEAFF.

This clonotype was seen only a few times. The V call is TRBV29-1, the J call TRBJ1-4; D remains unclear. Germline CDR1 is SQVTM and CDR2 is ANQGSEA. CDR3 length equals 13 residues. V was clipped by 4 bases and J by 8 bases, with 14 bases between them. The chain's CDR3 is CSVVEATEEKLFF. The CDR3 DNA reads TGCAGCGTTGTAGAAGCGACCGAAGAAAAACTGTTTTTT.

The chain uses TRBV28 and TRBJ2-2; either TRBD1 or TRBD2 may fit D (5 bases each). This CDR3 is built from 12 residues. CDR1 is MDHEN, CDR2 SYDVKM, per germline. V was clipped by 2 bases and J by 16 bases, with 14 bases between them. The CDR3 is CASSLGAGRTFF. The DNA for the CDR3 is TGTGCCAGCAGTTTAGGGGCAGGGAGAACGTTTTTT.

CDR3 amino acids: CASSLEGQGLFRVFF. The CDR3, as DNA: TGTGCCAGCAGCCTTGAGGGACAGGGCCTATTTCGTGTGTTCTTT. The chain combines TRBV4-2 with TRBJ1-1; 9 positions agree with TRBD1. The CDR3 length is 15 residues. V gave up 4 bases and J gave up 14 bases; unmatched junction bases: 17. CDR1 LGHNA and CDR2 YNFKEQ come from the germline V gene.

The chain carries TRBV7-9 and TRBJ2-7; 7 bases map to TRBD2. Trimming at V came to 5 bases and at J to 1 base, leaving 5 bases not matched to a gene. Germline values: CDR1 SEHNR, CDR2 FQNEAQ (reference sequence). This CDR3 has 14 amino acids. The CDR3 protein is CASSLGLESYEQYF. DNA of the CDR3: TGTGCCAGCAGCCTCGGACTAGAGTCCTACGAGCAGTACTTC.

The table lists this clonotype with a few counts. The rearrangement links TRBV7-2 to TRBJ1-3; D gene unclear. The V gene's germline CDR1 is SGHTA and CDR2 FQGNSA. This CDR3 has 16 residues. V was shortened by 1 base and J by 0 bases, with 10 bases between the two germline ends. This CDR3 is CASSLVVQSSGNTIYF. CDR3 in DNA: TGTGCCAGCAGCTTAGTCGTACAGAGCTCTGGAAACACCATATATTTT.

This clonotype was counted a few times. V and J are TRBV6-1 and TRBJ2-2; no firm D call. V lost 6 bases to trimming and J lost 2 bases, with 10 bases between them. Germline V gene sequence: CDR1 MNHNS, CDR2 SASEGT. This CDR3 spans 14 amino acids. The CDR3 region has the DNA TGTGCCAGCAGCCCTCTCTTAAACACCGGGGAGCTGTTTTTT. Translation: CASSPLLNTGELFF.

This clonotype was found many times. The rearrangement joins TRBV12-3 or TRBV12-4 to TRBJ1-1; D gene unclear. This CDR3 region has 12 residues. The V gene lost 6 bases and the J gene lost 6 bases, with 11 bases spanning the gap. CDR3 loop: CASSRTAAEAFF. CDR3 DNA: TGTGCCAGCAGCCGGACGGCGGCTGAAGCTTTCTTT.

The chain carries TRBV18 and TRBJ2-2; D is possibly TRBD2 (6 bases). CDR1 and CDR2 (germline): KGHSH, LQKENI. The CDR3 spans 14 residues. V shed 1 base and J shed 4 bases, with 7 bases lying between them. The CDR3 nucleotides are TGTGCCAGCTCACCACAGGGAGGCACCGGGGAGCTGTTTTTT. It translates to CASSPQGGTGELFF.

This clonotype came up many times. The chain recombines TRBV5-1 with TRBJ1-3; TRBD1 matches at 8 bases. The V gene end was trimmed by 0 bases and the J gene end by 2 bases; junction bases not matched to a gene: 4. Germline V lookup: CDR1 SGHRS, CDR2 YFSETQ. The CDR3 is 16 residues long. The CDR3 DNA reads TGCGCCAGCAGCTTGGACAGGGGGTCCGCTGGAAACACCATATATTTT. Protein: CASSLDRGSAGNTIYF.

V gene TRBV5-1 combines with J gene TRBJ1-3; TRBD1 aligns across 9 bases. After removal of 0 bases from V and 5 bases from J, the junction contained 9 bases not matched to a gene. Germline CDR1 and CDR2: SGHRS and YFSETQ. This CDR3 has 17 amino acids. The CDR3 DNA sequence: TGCGCCAGCAGCTTGGTTGCCGGGGGACAGGGAAGAAACACCATATATTTT. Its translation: CASSLVAGGQGRNTIYF.

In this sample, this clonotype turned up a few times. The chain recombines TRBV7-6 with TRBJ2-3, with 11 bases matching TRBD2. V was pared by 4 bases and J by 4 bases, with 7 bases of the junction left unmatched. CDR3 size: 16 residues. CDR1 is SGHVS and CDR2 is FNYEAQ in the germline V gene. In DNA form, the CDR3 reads TGTGCCAGCAGCTCTCGACTAGCGGGGAGAGCAGATACGCAGTATTTT. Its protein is CASSSRLAGRADTQYF.

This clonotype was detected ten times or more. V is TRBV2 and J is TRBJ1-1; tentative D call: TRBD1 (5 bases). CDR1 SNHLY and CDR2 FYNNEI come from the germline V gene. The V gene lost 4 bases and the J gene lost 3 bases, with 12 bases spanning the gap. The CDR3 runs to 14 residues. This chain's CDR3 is CASSAQGSDTEAFF. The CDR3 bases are TGTGCCAGCAGTGCCCAGGGTTCCGACACTGAAGCTTTCTTT.

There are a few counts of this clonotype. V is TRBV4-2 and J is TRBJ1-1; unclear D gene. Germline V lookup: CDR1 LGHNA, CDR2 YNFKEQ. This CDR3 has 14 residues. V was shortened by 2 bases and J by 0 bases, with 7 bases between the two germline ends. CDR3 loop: CASSQPFMNTEAFF. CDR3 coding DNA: TGTGCCAGCAGCCAACCCTTCATGAACACTGAAGCTTTCTTT.

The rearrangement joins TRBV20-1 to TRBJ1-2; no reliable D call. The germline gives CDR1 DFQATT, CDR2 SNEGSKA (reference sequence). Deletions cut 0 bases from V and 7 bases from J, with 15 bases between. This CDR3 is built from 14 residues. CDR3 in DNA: TGCAGTGCTAGAGATCCCAGAAACCCTCTTGGCTACACCTTC. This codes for CSARDPRNPLGYTF.

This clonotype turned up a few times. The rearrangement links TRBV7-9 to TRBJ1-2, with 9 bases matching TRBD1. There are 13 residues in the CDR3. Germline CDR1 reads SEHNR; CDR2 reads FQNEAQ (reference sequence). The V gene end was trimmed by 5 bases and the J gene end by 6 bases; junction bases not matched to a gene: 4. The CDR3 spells CASSAGQGDGYTF. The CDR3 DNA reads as TGTGCCAGCAGCGCGGGACAGGGAGATGGCTACACCTTC. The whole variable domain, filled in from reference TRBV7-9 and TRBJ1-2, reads DTGVSQNPRHKITKRGQNVTFRCDPISEHNRLYWYRQTLGQGPEFLTYFQNEAQLEKSRLLSDRFSAERPKGSFSTLEIQRTEQGDSAMYLCASSAGQGDGYTFGSGTRLTVV.

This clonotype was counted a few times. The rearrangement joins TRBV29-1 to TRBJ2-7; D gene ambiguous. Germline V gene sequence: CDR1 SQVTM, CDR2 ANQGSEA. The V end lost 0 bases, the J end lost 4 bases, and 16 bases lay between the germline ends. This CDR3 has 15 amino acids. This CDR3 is CSVEEKGSRRYEQYF. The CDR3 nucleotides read TGCAGCGTTGAAGAGAAGGGTTCCCGAAGATACGAGCAGTACTTC.

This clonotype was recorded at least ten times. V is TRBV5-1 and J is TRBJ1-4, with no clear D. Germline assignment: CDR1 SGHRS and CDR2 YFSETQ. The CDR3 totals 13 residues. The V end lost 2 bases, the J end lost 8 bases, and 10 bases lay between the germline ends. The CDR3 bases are TGCGCCAGCAGCTTCGGGGAAGCCGAAAAACTGTTTTTT. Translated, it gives CASSFGEAEKLFF.

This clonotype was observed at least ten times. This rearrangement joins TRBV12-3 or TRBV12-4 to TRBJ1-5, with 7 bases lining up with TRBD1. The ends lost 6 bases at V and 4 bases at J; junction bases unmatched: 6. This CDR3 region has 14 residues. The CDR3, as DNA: TGTGCCAGCAGCTCCGGGACAGTAAATCAGCCCCAGCATTTT. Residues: CASSSGTVNQPQHF.